This T cell receptor (beta chain) was captured in a study of ipilimumab plus nivolumab after autologous stem cell transplantation. Starting 14 to 28 days after autologous transplant, ipilimumab 1 mg/kg was given. TCRdb's copy holds only in-frame clones and misses some; the assay was immunoSEQ multiplex PCR. The sample includes roughly 12,000 clones, approximately 68% of them seen just once. The sequencing used PBMCs, collected in a trial of ipilimumab plus nivolumab as post-transplant consolidation. This TCR was recovered from a male donor with multiple myeloma.

CDR3 residues: CSVEVGSGYTF. The CDR3 bases are TGCAGCGTTGAAGTCGGCAGTGGCTACACCTTC. The rearrangement joins TRBV29-1 to TRBJ1-2; D not resolved. Germline CDR1 is SQVTM and CDR2 is ANQGSEA. V was clipped by 1 base and J by 7 bases, with 7 bases between them. This CDR3 is built from 11 residues. Combining the CDR3 with reference TRBV29-1 and TRBJ1-2 gives the whole variable domain SAVISQKPSRDICQRGTSLTIQCQVDSQVTMMFWYRQQPGQSLTLIATANQGSEATYESGFVIDKFPISRPNLTFSTLTVSNMSPEDSSIYLCSVEVGSGYTFGSGTRLTVV.